This TCR beta chain was sequenced for a study of T cell responses to AZD1222 COVID-19 vaccine. This clone was found once. Its antigen remains unidentified. The method was immunoSEQ multiplex PCR; TCRdb's version includes in-frame clones alone and lacks a portion of them. The data contain more than 150,000 clones, approximately 89% of them seen just once; the ten biggest clones take up roughly 3.5%. V was pared by 3 bases and J by 8 bases, with 8 bases of the junction left unmatched. The germline gives CDR1 KGHDR, CDR2 SFDVKD. CDR3 length: 14 residues. Study-level results: Once two AZD1222 doses were given, Spike-specific TCR breadth and depth went up. The study identified only five to seven AZD1222 recipients as seropositive at baseline.

The source material was peripheral blood, sampled 28 days after the second AZD1222 dose. This chain joins TRBV24-1 and TRBJ1-2, with 7 bases matching TRBD1. This TCR was recovered from an adult who received the AZD1222 COVID-19 vaccine. The CDR3 DNA sequence: TGTGCCACCAGTGATCCAAGGGGGCGCGGGGGCTACACCTTC. Encoded protein: CATSDPRGRGGYTF.